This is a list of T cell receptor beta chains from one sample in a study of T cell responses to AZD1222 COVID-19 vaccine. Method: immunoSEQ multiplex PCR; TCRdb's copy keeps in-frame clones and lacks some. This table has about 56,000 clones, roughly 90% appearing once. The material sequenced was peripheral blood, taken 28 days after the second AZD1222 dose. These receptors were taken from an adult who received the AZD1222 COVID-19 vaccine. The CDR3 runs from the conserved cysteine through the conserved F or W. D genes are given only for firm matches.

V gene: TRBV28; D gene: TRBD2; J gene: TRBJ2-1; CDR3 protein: CASSLLAGSTYNEQFF; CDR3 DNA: TGTGCCAGCAGTCTCCTAGCGGGATCGACCTACAATGAGCAGTTCTTC
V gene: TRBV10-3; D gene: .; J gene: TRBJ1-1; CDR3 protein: CAISEQAGVAGNTEAFF; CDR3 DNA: TGTGCCATCAGTGAGCAGGCAGGGGTCGCCGGAAACACTGAAGCTTTCTTT
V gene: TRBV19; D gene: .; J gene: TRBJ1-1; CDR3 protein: CASSYDGSGMNTEAFF; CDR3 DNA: TGTGCCAGTAGTTATGACGGATCCGGCATGAACACTGAAGCTTTCTTT
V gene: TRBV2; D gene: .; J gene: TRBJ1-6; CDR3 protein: CASSPRTGQNSPLHF; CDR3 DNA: TGTGCCAGCAGTCCGAGGACGGGCCAGAATTCACCCCTCCACTTT
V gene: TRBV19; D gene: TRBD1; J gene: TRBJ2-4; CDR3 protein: CASSIRKGQGSLTKNIQYF; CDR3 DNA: TGTGCCAGTAGTATCCGCAAGGGACAGGGGAGCTTGACCAAAAACATTCAGTACTTC
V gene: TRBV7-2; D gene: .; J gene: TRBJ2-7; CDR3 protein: CASSFTSQLLYEQYF; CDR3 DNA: TGTGCCAGCAGCTTCACTAGCCAATTACTGTACGAGCAGTACTTC
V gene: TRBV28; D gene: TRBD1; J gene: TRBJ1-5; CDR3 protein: CASSPATGGRQPQHF; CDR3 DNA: TGTGCCAGCAGTCCAGCTACAGGGGGTAGACAGCCCCAGCATTTT
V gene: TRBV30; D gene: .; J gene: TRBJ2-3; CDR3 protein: CAWSPGTDTQYF; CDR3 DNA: TGTGCCTGGAGTCCCGGCACAGATACGCAGTATTTT
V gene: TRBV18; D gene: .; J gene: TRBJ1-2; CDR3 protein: CASSQFTGTRYGYTF; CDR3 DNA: TGTGCCAGCTCCCAATTTACCGGGACGCGTTATGGCTACACCTTC
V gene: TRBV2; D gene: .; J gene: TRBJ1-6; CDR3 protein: CASSEALNSPLHF; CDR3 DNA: TGTGCCAGCAGTGAAGCCCTGAATTCACCCCTCCACTTT